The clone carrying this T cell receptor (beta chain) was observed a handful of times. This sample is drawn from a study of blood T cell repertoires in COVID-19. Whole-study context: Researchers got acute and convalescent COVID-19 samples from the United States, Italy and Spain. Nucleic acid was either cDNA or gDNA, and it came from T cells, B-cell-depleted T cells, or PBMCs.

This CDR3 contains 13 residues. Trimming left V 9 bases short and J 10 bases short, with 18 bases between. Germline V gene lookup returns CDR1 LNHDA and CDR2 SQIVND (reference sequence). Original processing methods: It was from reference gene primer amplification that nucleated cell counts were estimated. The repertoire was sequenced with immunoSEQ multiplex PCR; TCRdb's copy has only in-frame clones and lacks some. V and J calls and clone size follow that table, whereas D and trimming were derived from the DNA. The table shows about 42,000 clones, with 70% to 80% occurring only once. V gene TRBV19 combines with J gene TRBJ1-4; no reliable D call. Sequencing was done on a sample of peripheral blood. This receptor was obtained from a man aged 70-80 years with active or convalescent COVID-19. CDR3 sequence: CASTPPTSGKLFF. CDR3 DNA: TGTGCCAGCACCCCCCCAACGAGTGGAAAACTGTTTTTT.